The table lists the clone carrying this T cell receptor (beta chain) with a count of one. This sample is drawn from a study of blood T cell repertoires in COVID-19. Study summary: From the United States, Italy and Spain came samples of acute and convalescent COVID-19. The cDNA or gDNA used as material had been derived from T cells, B-cell-depleted T cells, or PBMCs.

V dropped 2 bases and J dropped 0 bases, with 7 bases sitting between them. The CDR3 loop spans 15 amino acids. CDR1 and CDR2 (germline): MNHEY, SVGAGI. The protocol was immunoSEQ multiplex PCR, while the TCRdb copy is restricted to in-frame clones and leaves out a portion. The data contain 110,000 to 150,000 clones, about 84% of them seen just once; the ten biggest clones take up less than 5.5%. Source material: peripheral blood. The chain combines TRBV6-5 with TRBJ1-4; unclear D gene. The TCR originated in a woman between 45 and 65 years old with acute or convalescent COVID-19. The DNA of the CDR3 is TGTGCCAGCAGTTACGGGCAGGCAACTAATGAAAAACTGTTTTTT. Translation: CASSYGQATNEKLFF.